The source of this TCR beta chain is a study of shared clonotypes between healthy human individuals. The study ran the assay at deep level. Sequenced by immunoSEQ multiplex PCR; TCRdb stores in-frame clones only, minus some. The table records about 2.4 million clones, 90% to 95% of them present only once. Study-level results: Tissues were not sampled, only blood, and their repertoires likely differ. Shared across a few donors were 4% to 6% of the naive CD4 clonotypes.

As regards this clone: Its antigen is as yet unknown.

Per germline, CDR1 SGHNT and CDR2 YYREEE (reference sequence). V lost 6 bases, J lost 4 bases, and 13 bases stayed unmatched. CDR3 length equals 16 residues. The chain is built from TRBV5-4 and TRBJ1-2; 9 nucleotides line up with TRBD1. The sample was naive CD4+ T cells sorted from blood. Subset described: CD45RA+ positively selected. This TCR was sampled from a man aged 18 to 30 in good health. CDR3 protein: CASIDPRQGGTYGYTF. DNA of the CDR3: TGTGCCAGCATCGATCCGAGACAGGGGGGAACCTATGGCTACACCTTC. Full variable domain (missing parts from reference TRBV5-4 and TRBJ1-2): ETGVTQSPTHLIKTRGQQVTLRCSSQSGHNTVSWYQQALGQGPQFIFQYYREEENGRGNFPPRFSGLQFPNYSSELNVNALELDDSALYLCASIDPRQGGTYGYTFGSGTRLTVV.